The rows below give T cell receptor beta chains drawn from one sample of a study of long-term antiretroviral therapy in people with HIV. Only in-frame clones appear in the TCRdb table, and some are missing; sequencing was by immunoSEQ multiplex PCR. The sample records roughly 28,000 clones, roughly 90% being singletons. This specimen was unsorted PBMCs, taken 1.8 years after starting antiretroviral therapy. The source is a woman between 18 and 29 years old with HIV. Both conserved end residues are part of each CDR3. D genes are given only for firm matches. Size is omitted from some rows. Given values are once, few, many or a class for expanded clones.

NA	TRBV2	TRBJ2-7	11	NA	CASMRDTEQYF	TGTGCCAGCATGAGGGACACCGAGCAGTACTTC
NA	TRBV7-3	TRBJ2-2	14	NA	CASSSGVNTGELFF	TGTGCCAGCAGCTCCGGGGTAAACACCGGGGAGCTGTTTTTT
NA	TRBV5-4	TRBJ1-2	17	NA	CASTRPPQRHANYGYTF	TGTGCCAGCACCAGGCCCCCCCAGCGACACGCTAACTATGGCTACACCTTC
NA	TRBV4-1	TRBJ2-3	16	NA	CASSHAGTDFTDTQYF	TGCGCCAGCAGCCATGCCGGGACTGACTTCACAGATACGCAGTATTTT
NA	TRBV2	TRBJ1-1	15	TRBD1	CASSERGLWDTEAFF	TGTGCCAGCAGTGAAAGGGGGCTATGGGACACTGAAGCTTTCTTT
once	TRBV6-4	TRBJ2-2	14	NA	CASSVGQNTGELFF	TGTGCCAGCAGTGTTGGGCAGAACACCGGGGAGCTGTTTTTT
NA	TRBV11-2	TRBJ2-6	16	NA	CASSQDRSSGANVLTF	TGTGCCAGCAGCCAGGACCGTTCCTCTGGGGCCAACGTCCTGACTTTC
NA	TRBV28	TRBJ1-2	14	NA	CASSVDTSNYGYTF	TGTGCCAGCAGCGTAGACACCTCTAACTATGGCTACACCTTC
NA	TRBV7-2	TRBJ2-5	11	NA	CASSSAGTQYF	TGTGCCAGCAGCTCCGCAGGGACCCAGTACTTC
NA	TRBV27	TRBJ2-7	14	NA	CASSGQPDHVEQYF	TGTGCCAGCAGCGGACAGCCCGATCATGTCGAGCAGTACTTC
few	TRBV7-9	TRBJ2-7	15	TRBD2	CASSLVSLAGNEQYF	TGTGCCAGCAGCTTAGTCAGTCTAGCGGGAAACGAGCAGTACTTC
NA	TRBV7-2	TRBJ2-1	17	TRBD2	CASSLEGRGGARDEQFF	TGTGCCAGCAGCTTAGAGGGGAGGGGAGGGGCAAGGGATGAGCAGTTCTTC
NA	TRBV5-1	TRBJ2-3	14	NA	CASSLRGGTDTQYF	TGCGCCAGCAGCCTCAGGGGGGGCACAGATACGCAGTATTTT
NA	TRBV9	TRBJ1-1	15	TRBD1	CASSEGTGANTEAFF	TGTGCCAGCAGCGAGGGGACAGGGGCAAACACTGAAGCTTTCTTT
NA	TRBV19	TRBJ2-1	12	NA	CASSIGGGEQFF	TGTGCCAGTAGTATAGGGGGCGGTGAGCAGTTCTTC
NA	TRBV7-2	TRBJ2-4	12	TRBD2	CASTPVGGIQYF	TGTGCCAGCACCCCGGTCGGGGGGATTCAGTACTTC
NA	TRBV28	TRBJ1-1	14	NA	CASSREGVDTEAFF	TGTGCCAGCAGTAGGGAGGGAGTTGACACTGAAGCTTTCTTT
NA	TRBV7-8	TRBJ1-2	18	TRBD1	CASSLVPGETGRDYGYTF	TGTGCCAGCAGCTTAGTACCAGGAGAGACAGGGCGGGACTATGGCTACACCTTC
NA	TRBV7-2	TRBJ2-5	13	NA	CASSMGRSETQYF	TGTGCCAGCAGCATGGGACGAAGCGAGACCCAGTACTTC
NA	TRBV5-6	TRBJ2-2	15	NA	CASSLKETNTGELFF	TGTGCCAGCAGCTTAAAAGAGACGAACACCGGGGAGCTGTTTTTT
NA	TRBV5-1	TRBJ2-1	13	NA	CASSSVSANEQFF	TGCGCCAGCAGTTCGGTCAGCGCCAATGAGCAGTTCTTC
NA	TRBV6-6	TRBJ2-1	15	NA	CASSSDWTFRDEQFF	TGTGCCAGCAGTTCGGACTGGACATTTCGGGATGAGCAGTTCTTC